The following is a T cell receptor (beta chain) sequence with its context. The CDR3 is 15 amino acids. Looked up from germline, CDR1 is SGHTA and CDR2 is FQGNSA. Unmatched junction bases numbered 6, after V lost 2 bases and J lost 6 bases. The entry originates in a study of blood T cell repertoires in COVID-19. Study as a whole: Whether acute or convalescent, the COVID-19 samples came from the United States, Italy and Spain. The analysed material was cDNA or gDNA that came from T cells, B-cell-depleted T cells, or PBMCs.

In the original workflow: Amplification with reference gene primers provided the estimates of nucleated cell counts. Sequencing was performed with immunoSEQ multiplex PCR; in TCRdb, only in-frame clones are kept and a portion is missing. That table supplies the V and J calls and clone size; D and trimming were determined from the DNA. Altogether 170,000 or so clones are present, approximately 80% being singletons, with the ten largest covering less than 3%. Sequencing was performed on peripheral blood. This clonotype was sampled from an older woman with acute or convalescent COVID-19. The V call is TRBV7-2, the J call TRBJ1-2; TRBD1 matches at 10 bases. CDR3 region: CASSLRPGQGNGYTF. Written as DNA, the CDR3 is TGTGCCAGCAGCTTACGGCCGGGACAGGGGAATGGCTACACCTTC.